The 20 T cell receptor beta chains presented below share a single source sample, sequenced in a study of immune heterogeneity within non-small cell lung tumors (dated by TCRdb to between 2017 and 2018). For the TCR template, genomic DNA was extracted from bulk tumor tissue, and approximately 550 ng of gDNA was amplified for each sample. Multiple biopsies per primary tumor were taken during surgery, spaced as far apart as possible within the tumor mass. The study cohort was described as untreated and was composed of newly diagnosed NSCLC cases undergoing curative surgery. Sequencing used a HiSeq X Ten. The TCR beta CDR3 region was amplified with a multiplex PCR system whose first round ran for around 10 cycles using 32 V-gene forward primers and 13 J-gene reverse primers. TCRdb trimmed public reads at Q25 via fastp, called clones via MiXCR and kept in-frame beta chains. Rows are unified per CDR3 protein, each entry keeping the most common DNA and genes. This sample gives 4,200 or so distinct CDR3 sequences in total; about 20% of them show up just once. Of the sample, approximately 11% is held by the ten largest clones.

Sequencing was performed on lung tumor tissue. The receptor set was obtained from a man aged 55 to 70 with non-small cell lung cancer.

By sample fraction, this clonotype is medium-sized. This chain joins TRBV6-1 and TRBJ2-7; 12 positions match TRBD2. The V gene's germline CDR1 is MNHNS and CDR2 SASEGT. The CDR3 runs to 14 residues. The junction had 5 bases not matched to a gene; V was cut back by 5 bases and J by 6 bases. The CDR3 spells CASSKTSGSSEQYF. CDR3 in DNA: TGTGCCAGCAGTAAGACTAGCGGGAGTAGCGAGCAGTACTTC.

In this sample, this clonotype turned up a few times. The chain combines TRBV28 with TRBJ1-5; D is undetermined. The V gene lost 6 bases and the J gene lost 5 bases, with 5 bases spanning the gap. This CDR3 is 11 amino acids long. Germline CDR1 reads MDHEN; CDR2 reads SYDVKM. CDR3 region: CASRNYQPQHF. For the CDR3, the DNA is TGTGCCAGCAGAAACTATCAGCCCCAGCATTTT.

By proportion, this clonotype is medium-sized. The V gene is TRBV14, the J gene TRBJ2-7, with D perhaps TRBD2 (6 bases). Deletions cut 0 bases from V and 2 bases from J, with 23 bases between. Germline loops: CDR1 SGHDN, CDR2 FVKESK. This CDR3 has 19 amino acids. This CDR3 is CASSQDQLDGSYGTYEQYF. The CDR3 DNA sequence: TGTGCCAGCAGCCAAGATCAGTTGGACGGGAGCTACGGAACCTACGAGCAGTACTTC.

The V gene is TRBV4-1, the J gene TRBJ2-1; D may be TRBD1 (7 bases). Trimming cost V 3 bases and J 8 bases, with 17 bases left between them. Germline assignment: CDR1 MGHRA and CDR2 YSYEKL. The CDR3 spans 15 residues. The CDR3 bases are TGCGCCAGCAGCCAGAGGGACAGTTGGGGGGATGAGCAGTTCTTC. Protein sequence: CASSQRDSWGDEQFF.

This clonotype has a handful of counts. The V and J genes are TRBV20-1 and TRBJ2-7; 7 nucleotides align to TRBD2. Per germline, CDR1 DFQATT and CDR2 SNEGSKA (reference sequence). Losses at the gene ends were 0 bases for V and 3 bases for J; bases not matched to a gene: 8. The CDR3 has 15 residues. CDR3 protein: CSARDKASGIYEQYF. As DNA, the CDR3 is TGCAGTGCTAGAGATAAAGCTAGCGGCATCTACGAGCAGTACTTC.

Only a few counts were recorded for this clonotype. The V gene is TRBV9, the J gene TRBJ1-6; weak D call: TRBD1 (6 bases). Germline lookup yields CDR1 SGDLS and CDR2 YYNGEE. The ends were cut back, 0 bases at V and 5 bases at J, with 9 bases in the middle. This CDR3 is built from 15 residues. The CDR3 here is CASSVGAGDNSPLHF. The CDR3 DNA sequence: TGTGCCAGCAGCGTAGGGGCAGGGGATAATTCACCCCTCCACTTT.

Points on this clonotype: This sequence may be a read error, since a much larger clone differs from it by one base. The chain employs TRBV7-9 and TRBJ2-6; D tentatively fits TRBD1 or TRBD2 (5 bases each). The CDR3 has 17 amino acids. From germline, CDR1 is SEHNR and CDR2 FQNEAQ (reference sequence). The CDR3 sequence is CASSTTGTVRGANALTF. In DNA, the CDR3 is TGTGCCAGCAGCACAACCGGGACCGTGCGAGGGGCCAACGCCCTGACTTTC. Variable domain in full (rest from reference TRBV7-9 and TRBJ2-6): DTGVSQNPRHKITKRGQNVTFRCDPISEHNRLYWYRQTLGQGPEFLTYFQNEAQLEKSRLLSDRFSAERPKGSFSTLEIQRTEQGDSAMYLCASSTTGTVRGANALTFGAGSRLTVL.

This clonotype rates as medium-sized. The chain links TRBV5-1 to TRBJ2-2; TRBD1 or TRBD2 may be the D gene (5 bases each). CDR1 and CDR2 from the germline V gene are SGHRS and YFSETQ. Trimming removed 3 bases from V and 2 bases from J, with 8 bases in between. The CDR3 consists of 14 residues. CDR3 sequence reads: CASSSGTNTGELFF. Written as DNA, the CDR3 is TGCGCCAGCAGCTCCGGGACCAACACCGGGGAGCTGTTTTTT. The full variable domain, in which reference TRBV5-1 and TRBJ2-2 provide the parts outside the CDR3, is KAGVTQTPRYLIKTRGQQVTLSCSPISGHRSVSWYQQTPGQGLQFLFEYFSETQRNKGNFPGRFSGRQFSNSRSEMNVSTLELGDSALYLCASSSGTNTGELFFGEGSRLTVL.

This clonotype has just a few counts. The V call is TRBV5-1, the J call TRBJ2-7, with 10 bases fitting TRBD2. The CDR3 sequence is 13 residues long. V lost 4 bases to trimming and J lost 7 bases; unmatched junction nucleotides: 5. Germline CDR1 SGHRS, CDR2 YFSETQ. CDR3 region: CASSPGLATEQYF. Here the CDR3 DNA reads TGCGCCAGCAGCCCGGGACTAGCGACAGAGCAGTACTTC.

Judged by abundance, this clonotype is medium-sized (0.01 to 0.1%). The chain carries TRBV20-1 and TRBJ1-6; D ambiguous. The CDR3 length is 11 residues. Germline V gene lookup returns CDR1 DFQATT and CDR2 SNEGSKA (reference sequence). Trimming removed 3 bases at V and 17 bases at J, with 14 bases between. The DNA for the CDR3 is TGCAGTGCTAGTGACTGGGCCACCTTCCACTTT. This gives the protein CSASDWATFHF.

This clonotype is judged medium-sized (0.01 to 0.1%). The chain is built from TRBV5-1 and TRBJ2-7, with TRBD2 identical over 9 bases. J gave up 2 bases and V 4 bases, and 4 bases lay outside the gene matches. Germline CDR1 and CDR2: SGHRS and YFSETQ. The CDR3 has 14 residues. CDR3 bases: TGCGCCAGCAGCAGAGTAGCGGGGGCCTACGAGCAGTACTTC. As protein: CASSRVAGAYEQYF.

The chain has TRBV7-6 and TRBJ2-7, with TRBD2 identical over 7 bases. The CDR3 is 14 residues long. Germline CDR1 and CDR2: SGHVS and FNYEAQ. The J segment lost 0 bases and the V segment lost 6 bases, leaving 5 bases of the junction unmatched. The CDR3 bases are TGTGCCAGCAGACCTAGCGGAAGCTCCTACGAGCAGTACTTC. It specifies CASRPSGSSYEQYF. Full variable domain (rest looked up from reference TRBV7-6 and TRBJ2-7): GAGVSQSPRYKVTKRGQDVALRCDPISGHVSLYWYRQALGQGPEFLTYFNYEAQQDKSGLPNDRFSAERPEGSISTLTIQRTEQRDSAMYRCASRPSGSSYEQYFGPGTRLTVT.

This clonotype occurred a few times. The chain joins TRBV19 to TRBJ1-1; TRBD1 matches at 9 bases. V lost 9 bases, J lost 3 bases, and 5 bases stayed unmatched. The CDR3 contains 13 residues. Germline V gene lookup returns CDR1 LNHDA and CDR2 SQIVND (reference sequence). CDR3 coding DNA: TGTGCCAGCACAGGGGGCGCGTACACTGAAGCTTTCTTT. As protein: CASTGGAYTEAFF.

The gene calls are TRBV29-1 and TRBJ1-6; no reliable D call. The CDR3 contains 12 residues. The V gene lost 4 bases and the J gene lost 9 bases, with 10 bases spanning the gap. Germline loops: CDR1 SQVTM, CDR2 ANQGSEA. The CDR3 loop reads CSVVETASPLHF. The CDR3, as DNA: TGCAGCGTTGTAGAAACAGCTTCACCCCTCCACTTT. Variable domain in full (rest from reference TRBV29-1 and TRBJ1-6): SAVISQKPSRDICQRGTSLTIQCQVDSQVTMMFWYRQQPGQSLTLIATANQGSEATYESGFVIDKFPISRPNLTFSTLTVSNMSPEDSSIYLCSVVETASPLHFGNGTRLTVT.

In its sample, this clonotype ranks as medium-sized. The V gene is TRBV28, the J gene TRBJ2-7, with TRBD2 matching 7 bases. V shed 6 bases and J 0 bases; nucleotides not matched to a gene: 11. This CDR3 comprises 16 residues. Germline-derived CDR1 and CDR2 are MDHEN and SYDVKM. The CDR3 DNA reads as TGTGCCAGCAGGAGACACCCAGGCGGGAGCTCCTACGAGCAGTACTTC. It is translated as CASRRHPGGSSYEQYF.

As concerns this clonotype: Being one base from a much bigger clone, this may be a read error. V is TRBV5-8 and J is TRBJ1-5; D remains ambiguous. Deletions cut 5 bases from V and 7 bases from J, with 19 bases between. Germline lookup yields CDR1 SGHTS and CDR2 YDEGEE. CDR3 size: 15 residues. Here the CDR3 reads CASSLEAVQRQPQHF. The CDR3, as DNA: TGTGCCAGCAGTCTCGAGGCAGTCCAGAGGCAGCCCCAGCATTTT.

About this clonotype itself: One end of the junction is discordant with germline, which a read error may explain. The V and J genes are TRBV7-6 and TRBJ1-1; D uncertain. The CDR3 is 12 amino acids. Germline CDR1 is SGHVS and CDR2 is FNYEAQ. The CDR3 reads CAGSLGHTEAFF. The CDR3 bases are TGTGCCGGCAGCTTAGGACACACTGAAGCTTTCTTT.

Worth noting for this clonotype: A much larger clone differs from this one at a single base, so this may be a read error. This chain uses TRBV6-1 with TRBJ1-3; tentatively, D is TRBD1 (6 bases). Germline CDR1 reads MNHNS; CDR2 reads SASEGT. The CDR3 totals 13 residues. The CDR3 DNA sequence: TGTGCCAACTCGGGGGGGGCTGGAAACAGCATATATTTT. It is translated as CANSGGAGNSIYF.

This clonotype is labeled as medium-sized. V gene TRBV27 combines with J gene TRBJ1-5; TRBD1 agrees at 9 bases. This CDR3 has 15 amino acids. V lost 5 bases to trimming and J lost 4 bases; unmatched junction nucleotides: 6. Germline CDR1 is MNHEY and CDR2 is SMNVEV (reference sequence). The CDR3 spells CASSPAGQGNQPQHF. In DNA, the CDR3 is TGTGCCAGCAGTCCCGCAGGACAGGGGAATCAGCCCCAGCATTTT.

By share, this clonotype counts as medium-sized. V is TRBV19 and J is TRBJ2-1, with TRBD2 matching 10 bases. Germline V CDR1 and CDR2: LNHDA, SQIVND (reference sequence). The length of the CDR3 is 16 residues. V lost 6 bases, J lost 6 bases, and 11 bases stayed unmatched. This CDR3 is CASSYAGTSVGNEQFF. The CDR3 DNA sequence: TGTGCCAGTAGCTACGCCGGGACTAGCGTCGGCAATGAGCAGTTCTTC. The full variable domain, in which reference TRBV19 and TRBJ2-1 provide the parts outside the CDR3, is DGGITQSPKYLFRKEGQNVTLSCEQNLNHDAMYWYRQDPGQGLRLIYYSQIVNDFQKGDIAEGYSVSREKKESFPLTVTSAQKNPTAFYLCASSYAGTSVGNEQFFGPGTRLTVL.